Below are 32 T cell receptor beta chains sequenced from a single sample in a study of blood T cell repertoires in COVID-19. The data were produced by immunoSEQ multiplex PCR, yet TCRdb's version contains in-frame clones alone and is incomplete. The sample contains tens of thousands of clones, 80% to 90% of which appear only once. The material sequenced was peripheral blood. The receptors here all came from a woman in her sixties with acute or convalescent COVID-19.

The chain links TRBV7-6 to TRBJ2-2, with 7 bases lining up with TRBD1. The CDR3 is made up of 17 amino acids. CDR1 and CDR2 (germline): SGHVS, FNYEAQ. The V segment lost 6 bases and the J segment 0 bases; nucleotides outside the gene matches: 10. The CDR3 sequence is CASSLIATGSNTGELFF. CDR3 nucleotides: TGTGCCAGCAGTCTAATAGCGACAGGGTCGAACACCGGGGAGCTGTTTTTT.

By share of the sample, this clone is hyperexpanded (1% or more). The same CDR3 is also encoded by other DNA sequences in this sample. The rearrangement joins TRBV6-5 to TRBJ2-1; 7 positions match TRBD1. The CDR3 has 15 amino acids. Germline trimming cut 4 bases from V and 8 bases from J; bases unmatched to any gene: 11. The germline V gene encodes CDR1 MNHEY and CDR2 SVGAGI. CDR3 in DNA: TGTGCCAGCAGTTTGGGGCAGGGGGATATCGATGAGCAGTTCTTC. Translation: CASSLGQGDIDEQFF.

This clone has a single count. The chain combines TRBV5-5 with TRBJ2-7; weak D call: TRBD1 (6 bases). The CDR3 runs to 13 residues. With 0 bases removed from V and 7 bases from J, the gap between germline ends came to 11 bases. Germline-derived CDR1 and CDR2 are SGHKS and YYEKEE (reference sequence). In DNA, the CDR3 is TGTGCCAGCAGCTTGGCGCAGGGGCGAGAGCAGTACGTC. Residues: CASSLAQGREQYV.

This chain uses TRBV7-8 with TRBJ2-5, with D possibly being TRBD2 (6 bases). CDR1 SGHVS and CDR2 FQNEAQ come from the germline V gene. The length of the CDR3 is 15 residues. V was cut by 7 bases and J by 0 bases, with 15 bases left in between. The CDR3 loop reads CASNRARGYQETQYF. The CDR3 DNA reads as TGTGCCAGCAACCGGGCCCGGGGGTACCAAGAGACCCAGTACTTC.

The V gene is TRBV30, the J gene TRBJ1-1, with unresolved D. Germline assignment: CDR1 GTSNPN and CDR2 SVGIG (reference sequence). This CDR3 spans 13 amino acids. V lost 0 bases and J 2 bases, leaving 7 bases between the germline ends. CDR3 in amino acids: CAWSVLENTEAFF. The CDR3 region has the DNA TGTGCCTGGAGTGTACTTGAAAACACTGAAGCTTTCTTT.

V gene TRBV18 combines with J gene TRBJ2-1, with 8 bases fitting TRBD2. The CDR3 extends over 17 amino acids. V lost 3 bases, J lost 3 bases, and 10 bases stayed unmatched. CDR1 and CDR2 from the germline V gene are KGHSH and LQKENI. CDR3 DNA: TGTGCCAGCTCACCGACTTCTAGCGGGTCAAACTACAATGAGCAGTTCTTC. Its translation is CASSPTSSGSNYNEQFF.

The J gene is TRBJ2-1, the V gene TRBV7-8, with D uncertain. The germline CDR1 and CDR2 sequences are SGHVS and FQNEAQ. Trimming pared 4 bases from V and 6 bases from J, leaving 4 bases between. This CDR3 is 11 amino acids long. This CDR3 reads CASSSINEQFF. DNA for the CDR3: TGTGCCAGCAGCTCCATCAATGAGCAGTTCTTC. Combining the CDR3 with reference TRBV7-8 and TRBJ2-1 gives the whole variable domain GAGVSQSPRYKVAKRGQDVALRCDPISGHVSLFWYQQALGQGPEFLTYFQNEAQLDKSGLPSDRFFAERPEGSVSTLKIQRTQQEDSAVYLCASSSINEQFFGPGTRLTVL.

The V call is TRBV7-9, the J call TRBJ2-7; D perhaps matches TRBD1 (6 bases). In germline, CDR1 is SEHNR, CDR2 FQNEAQ (reference sequence). Trimming removed 4 bases from V and 3 bases from J, with 19 bases in between. The CDR3 loop spans 16 amino acids. CDR3 residues: CASSSFLTGMVYEQYF. The CDR3 DNA sequence: TGTGCCAGCAGCTCTTTTCTGACAGGCATGGTCTACGAGCAGTACTTC.

The chain recombines TRBV6-5 with TRBJ1-5; D remains ambiguous. The V and J ends lost 4 bases and 6 bases respectively, with 10 bases between them. The germline CDR1 and CDR2 sequences are MNHEY and SVGAGI. The CDR3 is made up of 13 amino acids. The chain's CDR3 is CASSSAASQPQHF. CDR3 DNA: TGTGCCAGCAGTTCCGCCGCGAGTCAGCCCCAGCATTTT.

The chain couples TRBV7-2 to TRBJ2-7; 9 nucleotides line up with TRBD1. Unmatched junction bases numbered 7, after V lost 3 bases and J lost 4 bases. Per germline, CDR1 SGHTA and CDR2 FQGNSA. There are 15 residues in the CDR3. The CDR3 loop reads CASSFKTGGTYEQYF. The CDR3 bases are TGTGCCAGCAGCTTCAAAACAGGGGGCACATACGAGCAGTACTTC.

This clone has just a few counts. A read error may account for a junction end that differs from germline. The rearrangement links TRBV11-2 to TRBJ1-6; D is unclear. The length of the CDR3 is 14 residues. The germline gives CDR1 SGHAT, CDR2 FQNNGV. The CDR3 nucleotides read TGTGCCAGCAGCCTAGAGAGGGTAAACTCACCCCTCCACTTT. It encodes CASSLERVNSPLHF.

V and J are TRBV18 and TRBJ2-2; D not certain. From germline, CDR1 is KGHSH and CDR2 LQKENI. Trimming left V 0 bases short and J 2 bases short, with 7 bases between. The CDR3 spans 15 residues. This CDR3 is CASSPPNPNTGELFF. The CDR3 DNA reads as TGTGCCAGCTCACCACCAAATCCAAACACCGGGGAGCTGTTTTTT.

The chain has TRBV6-5 and TRBJ1-3; D unclear. The V gene lost 7 bases and the J gene lost 0 bases, with 13 bases spanning the gap. This CDR3 is built from 15 residues. Germline V CDR1 and CDR2: MNHEY, SVGAGI. CDR3 protein: CASTVGRLSGNTIYF. Here the CDR3 DNA reads TGTGCCAGCACGGTGGGCAGGCTCTCTGGAAACACCATATATTTT.

This chain joins TRBV18 and TRBJ1-5; 9 bases fit TRBD1. Trimming removed 5 bases from V and 0 bases from J; junction bases left unmatched: 8. Germline V lookup: CDR1 KGHSH, CDR2 LQKENI. This CDR3 has 17 amino acids. CDR3 residues: CASSKDRGAYSNQPQHF. The CDR3, as DNA: TGTGCCAGCTCAAAGGACAGGGGCGCCTATAGCAATCAGCCCCAGCATTTT. The complete variable domain, with remaining parts taken from reference TRBV18 and TRBJ1-5, reads NAGVMQNPRHLVRRRGQEARLRCSPMKGHSHVYWYRQLPEEGLKFMVYLQKENIIDESGMPKERFSAEFPKEGPSILRIQQVVRGDSAAYFCASSKDRGAYSNQPQHFGDGTRLSIL.

The CDR3 loop reads CSAHMGGGNEQFF. Here the CDR3 DNA reads TGCAGCGCCCATATGGGCGGGGGAAATGAGCAGTTCTTC. The chain is built from TRBV29-1 and TRBJ2-1; 7 bases agree with TRBD2. This CDR3 has 13 residues. With V trimmed by 7 bases and J by 7 bases, 10 bases remained unmatched. Germline CDR1 SQVTM, CDR2 ANQGSEA.

This chain links TRBV6-6 with TRBJ2-2; no reliable D call. The V gene's germline CDR1 is MNHNY and CDR2 SVGAGI (reference sequence). The CDR3 contains 13 residues. Trimming left V 6 bases short and J 6 bases short, with 11 bases between. The CDR3 bases are TGTGCCAGCAGAGTGGCAGTGGCCGGGGAGCTGTTTTTT. Translated, it gives CASRVAVAGELFF.

This chain joins TRBV2 and TRBJ1-1; 7 bases align to TRBD1. V was clipped by 6 bases and J by 1 base; unmatched bases: 8. The CDR3 contains 15 residues. Germline lookup yields CDR1 SNHLY and CDR2 FYNNEI. The CDR3 here is CASRRDRSRNTEAFF. The CDR3 DNA reads TGTGCCAGCAGAAGGGACAGAAGTAGGAACACTGAAGCTTTCTTT. Complete variable domain (other parts from reference TRBV2 and TRBJ1-1): EPEVTQTPSHQVTQMGQEVILRCVPISNHLYFYWYRQILGQKVEFLVSFYNNEISEKSEIFDDQFSVERPDGSNFTLKIRSTKLEDSAMYFCASRRDRSRNTEAFFGQGTRLTVV.

The V call is TRBV2, the J call TRBJ1-1, with TRBD1 matching over 9 bases. This CDR3 region has 15 residues. CDR1 is SNHLY and CDR2 is FYNNEI in the germline V gene. The junction had 6 bases not matched to a gene; V was cut back by 6 bases and J by 1 base. This CDR3 reads CASRISGQGNTEAFF. The CDR3 coding sequence is TGTGCCAGCAGGATATCGGGACAGGGGAACACTGAAGCTTTCTTT.

The chain links TRBV11-3 to TRBJ2-6, with 7 bases fitting TRBD1. Germline V CDR1 and CDR2: SGHNT, YENEEA. With 5 bases clipped from V and 0 bases from J, the junction kept 10 bases outside the gene matches. The CDR3 runs 18 residues. The CDR3 loop is CASSPRPGQRSGANVLTF. The DNA for the CDR3 is TGTGCCAGCAGCCCACGACCGGGACAGCGCTCTGGGGCCAACGTCCTGACTTTC.

V and J are TRBV7-6 and TRBJ1-2; 10 bases match TRBD1. Germline-derived CDR1 and CDR2 are SGHVS and FNYEAQ. This CDR3 has 16 residues. V lost 5 bases and J lost 7; bases outside the gene matches: 13. In DNA, the CDR3 is TGTGCCAGCAGCCCCCGGACAGGGGGAGGGCCATTTGGCTACACCTTC. The encoded protein is CASSPRTGGGPFGYTF.

The chain couples TRBV11-1 to TRBJ2-1; TRBD1 aligns across 7 bases. V dropped 4 bases and J dropped 5; count of bases not matched to a gene: 11. The CDR3 has 16 amino acids. CDR1 is SGHAT and CDR2 is FQDESV in the germline V gene (reference sequence). The chain's CDR3 is CASSSARDSLNNEQFF. The CDR3, as DNA: TGTGCCAGCAGCTCGGCCCGGGACAGCCTGAACAATGAGCAGTTCTTC.

The rearrangement links TRBV6-5 to TRBJ1-2, with 8 nucleotides matching TRBD1. The CDR3 consists of 15 residues. J lost 8 bases, V lost 2 bases, and 10 bases had no gene match. Germline values: CDR1 MNHEY, CDR2 SVGAGI. CDR3 DNA sequence: TGTGCCAGCAGTTACAACGGGATCAGGGGGCAAGGCTACACCTTC. This gives the protein CASSYNGIRGQGYTF.

The V gene is TRBV25-1, the J gene TRBJ1-4; D not resolved. With 2 bases removed from V and 0 bases from J, the gap between germline ends came to 16 bases. The CDR3 loop spans 18 amino acids. The germline CDR1 and CDR2 sequences are MGHDK and SYGVNS. The CDR3, as DNA: TGTGCCAGCAGTGAAGGTGTTAAAATAACAGCAACTAATGAAAAACTGTTTTTT. This gives the protein CASSEGVKITATNEKLFF.

V and J are TRBV30 and TRBJ2-2, with TRBD2 as a possible D gene (6 bases). The CDR3 totals 14 residues. Germline CDR1 and CDR2: GTSNPN and SVGIG (reference sequence). V lost 1 base, J lost 9 bases, and 15 bases lay in between. The CDR3 DNA sequence: TGTGCCTGGAGTGACGTTAGCGGAGTAAGGGAGCTGTTTTTT. Translated, it gives CAWSDVSGVRELFF.

The chain is built from TRBV30 and TRBJ1-1, with 9 bases lining up with TRBD1. The CDR3 loop spans 14 amino acids. V lost 4 bases and J lost 4; bases outside the gene matches: 7. Germline-derived CDR1 and CDR2 are GTSNPN and SVGIG (reference sequence). The CDR3 is CAWILQGAPTEAFF. The CDR3 bases are TGTGCCTGGATCCTACAGGGGGCGCCCACTGAAGCTTTCTTT.

The chain couples TRBV2 to TRBJ2-3, with TRBD1 matching over 8 bases. Germline V gene lookup returns CDR1 SNHLY and CDR2 FYNNEI. Losses at the gene ends were 6 bases for V and 4 bases for J; bases not matched to a gene: 9. CDR3 length: 15 residues. This CDR3 reads CASSADRGFSDTQYF. The CDR3 region has the DNA TGTGCCAGCAGCGCAGACAGGGGCTTCTCAGATACGCAGTATTTT.

The chain combines TRBV27 with TRBJ1-1; D is unclear. CDR1 and CDR2 from the germline V gene are MNHEY and SMNVEV (reference sequence). Trimming took off 3 bases at V and 0 bases at J, with 14 bases between the two ends. The CDR3 is made up of 16 amino acids. CDR3 sequence reads: CASSLIQGRVNTEAFF. CDR3 sequence (DNA): TGTGCCAGCAGTTTGATCCAAGGGCGGGTGAACACTGAAGCTTTCTTT.

About this clone itself: This sample also contains other DNA sequences that code for the same CDR3. The chain combines TRBV2 with TRBJ2-5; 9 nucleotides align to TRBD1. The CDR3 consists of 12 residues. Germline CDR1 SNHLY, CDR2 FYNNEI. The ends lost 6 bases at V and 4 bases at J; junction bases unmatched: 0. The CDR3 loop is CASRDRGETQYF. The DNA for the CDR3 is TGTGCCAGCAGGGACAGGGGAGAGACCCAGTACTTC.

The rearrangement joins TRBV6-4 to TRBJ2-6; tentatively, D is TRBD1 (6 bases). Germline CDR1 is MRHNA and CDR2 is SNTAGT. The CDR3 is 17 residues long. Deletions cut 3 bases from V and 0 bases from J, with 12 bases between. The CDR3 here is CASSDTGHDSGANVLTF. CDR3 DNA: TGTGCCAGCAGTGATACAGGGCACGACTCTGGGGCCAACGTCCTGACTTTC.

V usage is TRBV4-1 and J usage is TRBJ2-7, with a possible D match to TRBD2 (5 bases). The V and J ends lost 1 base and 2 bases respectively, with 15 bases between them. The CDR3 totals 16 residues. The germline CDR1 and CDR2 sequences are MGHRA and YSYEKL. Here the CDR3 DNA reads TGCGCCAGCAGCCAAGGGAATGGTCGGGGTCCCTACGAGCAGTACTTC. Translated, it gives CASSQGNGRGPYEQYF.

The chain carries TRBV19 and TRBJ1-1; TRBD1 aligns across 7 bases. This CDR3 spans 15 amino acids. After removal of 3 bases from V and 4 bases from J, the junction contained 8 bases not matched to a gene. The germline CDR1 and CDR2 sequences are LNHDA and SQIVND (reference sequence). CDR3 loop: CASSIGQAVSTEAFF. The DNA for the CDR3 is TGTGCCAGTAGTATCGGACAGGCTGTAAGCACTGAAGCTTTCTTT.

The chain combines TRBV7-4 with TRBJ2-3; 8 nucleotides agree with TRBD2. The CDR3 is 17 amino acids. The germline V gene has CDR1 SGHVT and CDR2 SQSDAQ. V trimming: 5 bases; J trimming: 3 bases; junction bases outside the gene matches: 13. The CDR3 DNA is TGTGCCAGCAGCCTAACCTCAGCGGGGGAGGGTACAGATACGCAGTATTTT. Translated: CASSLTSAGEGTDTQYF.